The present T cell receptor beta chain was sequenced within a study of tumor-infiltrating lymphocytes in primary liver carcinoma. About the study: Patients comprised men and women whose ages fell between 30 and 69 years.

Note on this clonotype: Its specificity is not known.

Total RNA (approximately 450 ng) served as template for TCR beta cDNA synthesis primed by a constant-region primer. Generation of the TCR beta libraries relied on three nested multiplex PCR rounds using slightly modified ARM-PCR. The study ran its first two PCR rounds for roughly 11 cycles each, using TRBV1-TRBV30 forward primers and a C-beta reverse primer. Via MiXCR, TCRdb re-called the multiplex PCR reads, giving one row per CDR3 protein. The table lists 300,000 to 350,000 distinct CDR3 sequences, almost 65% of them singletons, with about 6.1% in the top ten. Whole-study findings and limits: Tumor region pairs overlapped more than did tumor-adjacent and tumor-blood pairs. A significantly higher top-250-clone fraction was found in tumors than in blood (p = 0.039).

Unsorted whole blood served as the source of blood RNA, and germline DNA was extracted as well. No patient had received treatment, and all had chronic HBV infection. The CDR3 is made up of 13 amino acids. Germline lookup yields CDR1 MDHEN and CDR2 SYDVKM. Trimming took off 5 bases at V and 1 base at J, with 8 bases between the two ends. This receptor was identified in a man aged 35-49 years with primary liver carcinoma and hepatitis B virus infection. The chain is built from TRBV28 and TRBJ1-1; D gene ambiguous. Sequencing was performed on peripheral blood. The CDR3 reads CASSPDWNTEAFF. CDR3 nucleotide sequence: TGTGCCAGCAGTCCGGACTGGAACACTGAAGCTTTCTTT.